What follows are 2 T cell receptor beta chains derived from one specimen sequenced in a study of T cells in Graves' hyperthyroidism and ophthalmopathy. Amplification yielded TCR beta CDR3 regions, with RNA transcripts as the source. HTBI primers were employed in a first-round RT-PCR of the TCR CDR3. From the multiplex PCR reads, TCRdb called clonotypes with MiXCR, one entry per CDR3 protein. The sample consists of 350,000 to 400,000 distinct CDR3 sequences, more than 12% of them appearing once. The sequenced material came from blood. These TCRs come from a woman between 25 and 40 years old with Graves' hyperthyroidism.

This chain uses TRBV6-1 with TRBJ1-1, with TRBD1 as a possible D gene (5 bases). The length of the CDR3 is 13 residues. Germline lookup yields CDR1 MNHNS and CDR2 SASEGT. The V gene lost 7 bases and the J gene lost 6 bases, with 15 bases spanning the gap. CDR3 loop: CASTQPGLAEAFF. The CDR3 DNA reads as TGTGCCAGCACCCAACCGGGACTGGCTGAAGCTTTCTTT.

Remarks on this clonotype: A much larger clone sits a single nucleotide away, making a read error possible. V and J are TRBV7-8 and TRBJ1-5; D perhaps matches TRBD1 (6 bases). The CDR3 runs 15 residues. Germline V gene data show CDR1 as SGHVS and CDR2 as FQNEAQ. The CDR3 DNA is TGTGCCAACAGCTTAGTGCCAGGGGCCAATCAGCCCCAGCATTTT. It codes for CANSLVPGANQPQHF.